Described below is a single T cell receptor beta chain sequence and its context. The sample belongs to a study of blood T cell repertoires in COVID-19. Background on the study: Both acute and convalescent COVID-19 samples were obtained from the United States, Italy and Spain. T cells, B-cell-depleted T cells, or PBMCs provided the cDNA or gDNA that served as material.

In the original analysis: Amplified reference gene primers provided the basis for estimating nucleated cell counts. Generated by immunoSEQ multiplex PCR, the TCRdb table keeps only in-frame clones and is missing some. V, J and clone size were drawn from that table, and D and trimming were deduced from the DNA. There are about 59,000 clones in the sample; roughly 80% occur only once, and roughly 18% lies in the top ten. The CDR3 has 15 residues. Per germline, CDR1 SGHVS and CDR2 FQNEAQ. The junction had 10 bases not matched to a gene; V was cut back by 5 bases and J by 5 bases. The clonotype comes from a woman aged 45-65 years with active or convalescent COVID-19. The chain combines TRBV7-8 with TRBJ2-7; the match to TRBD1 covers 9 bases. Input material: peripheral blood. CDR3 DNA sequence: TGTGCCAGCAGCCCAGTACGGACAGGGGTCGACGAGCAGTACTTC. Translating gives CASSPVRTGVDEQYF.